This T cell receptor beta chain was retrieved from a study of cytomegalovirus exposure and HLA in healthy donors. As for this clone: Antigen: not known.

The primer mix had 60 Vbeta and 13 Jbeta primers. Data came from immunoSEQ multiplex PCR; TCRdb stores just in-frame clones and leaves some out. This table holds 65,000 to 85,000 clones, about 66% found once. Trimming cost V 5 bases and J 0 bases, with 5 bases left between them. Germline CDR1 and CDR2: LNHNV and YYDKDF (reference sequence). The CDR3 covers 12 residues. Study-wide findings and caveats: A further, later analysis showed that HLA-associated TCR beta chains (compared with equally common others) were more clonally expanded. TRBV6-2, TRBV6-3 and some other V segments were unresolvable in 87-base-pair reads.

Donors consisted of healthy bone marrow donors. At sampling all donors were nominally healthy, likely with unrecorded immune exposures. This sequence was found in a man aged 55 to 70 in good health and CMV-seropositive. The genes are TRBV15 and TRBJ2-7, with a weak D call TRBD2 (5 bases). The sequenced sample was PBMCs. The CDR3 DNA sequence: TGTGCCACCAGCCGGGGCTCCTACGAGCAGTACTTC. It translates to CATSRGSYEQYF. Complete variable domain (other parts from reference TRBV15 and TRBJ2-7): DAMVIQNPRYQVTQFGKPVTLSCSQTLNHNVMYWYQQKSSQAPKLLFHYYDKDFNNEADTPDNFQSRRPNTSFCFLDIRSPGLGDTAMYLCATSRGSYEQYFGPGTRLTVT.